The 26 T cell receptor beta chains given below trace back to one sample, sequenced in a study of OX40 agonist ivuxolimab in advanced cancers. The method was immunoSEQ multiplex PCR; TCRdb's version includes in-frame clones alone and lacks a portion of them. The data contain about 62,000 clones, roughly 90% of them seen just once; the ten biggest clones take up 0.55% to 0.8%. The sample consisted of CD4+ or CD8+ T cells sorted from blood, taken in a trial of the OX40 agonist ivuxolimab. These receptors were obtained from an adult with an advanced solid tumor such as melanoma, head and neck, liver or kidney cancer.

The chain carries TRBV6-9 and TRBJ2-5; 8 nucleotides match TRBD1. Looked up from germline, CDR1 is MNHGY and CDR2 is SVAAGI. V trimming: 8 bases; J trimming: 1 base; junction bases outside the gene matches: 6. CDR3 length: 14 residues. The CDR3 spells CASRTGKGQETQYF. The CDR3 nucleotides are TGTGCCAGCCGGACAGGGAAAGGCCAAGAGACCCAGTACTTC.

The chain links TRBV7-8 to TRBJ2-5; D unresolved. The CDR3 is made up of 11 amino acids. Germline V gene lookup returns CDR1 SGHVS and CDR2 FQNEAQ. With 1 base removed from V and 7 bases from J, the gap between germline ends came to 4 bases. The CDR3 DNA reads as TGTGCCAGCAGCTTAGGGAGGACCCAGTACTTC. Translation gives CASSLGRTQYF. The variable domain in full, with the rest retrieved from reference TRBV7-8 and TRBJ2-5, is GAGVSQSPRYKVAKRGQDVALRCDPISGHVSLFWYQQALGQGPEFLTYFQNEAQLDKSGLPSDRFFAERPEGSVSTLKIQRTQQEDSAVYLCASSLGRTQYFGPGTRLLVL.

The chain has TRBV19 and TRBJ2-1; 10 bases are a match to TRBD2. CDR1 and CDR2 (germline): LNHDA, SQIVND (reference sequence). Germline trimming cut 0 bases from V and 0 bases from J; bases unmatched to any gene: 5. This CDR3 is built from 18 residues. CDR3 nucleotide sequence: TGTGCCAGTAGTATAGAGTCTAGCGGGAGTCTCTCCTACAATGAGCAGTTCTTC. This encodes CASSIESSGSLSYNEQFF.

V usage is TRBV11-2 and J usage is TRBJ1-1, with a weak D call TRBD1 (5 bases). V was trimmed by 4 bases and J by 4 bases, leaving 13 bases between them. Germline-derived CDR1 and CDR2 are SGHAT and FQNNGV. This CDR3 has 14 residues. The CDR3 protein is CASSSYRRGTEAFF. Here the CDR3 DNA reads TGTGCCAGCAGCTCATACAGGAGGGGCACTGAAGCTTTCTTT.

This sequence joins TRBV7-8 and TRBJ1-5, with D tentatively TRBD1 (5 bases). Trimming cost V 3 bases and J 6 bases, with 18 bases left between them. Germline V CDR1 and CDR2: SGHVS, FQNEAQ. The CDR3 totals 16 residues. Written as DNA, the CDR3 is TGTGCCAGCAGCTTGGGAAATTCAGGGAAGGGTCAGCCCCAGCATTTT. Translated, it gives CASSLGNSGKGQPQHF.

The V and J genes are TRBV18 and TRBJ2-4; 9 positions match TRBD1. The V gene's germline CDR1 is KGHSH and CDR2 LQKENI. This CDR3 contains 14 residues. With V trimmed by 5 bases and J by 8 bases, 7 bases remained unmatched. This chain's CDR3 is CASSSRDRADIQYF. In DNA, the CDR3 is TGTGCCAGCTCAAGCCGGGACAGGGCGGACATTCAGTACTTC.

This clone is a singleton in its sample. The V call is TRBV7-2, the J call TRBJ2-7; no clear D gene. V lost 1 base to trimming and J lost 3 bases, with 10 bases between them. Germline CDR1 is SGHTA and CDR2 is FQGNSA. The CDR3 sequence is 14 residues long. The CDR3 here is CASSLEGKIYEQYF. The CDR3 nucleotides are TGTGCCAGCAGCTTAGAGGGTAAGATCTACGAGCAGTACTTC.

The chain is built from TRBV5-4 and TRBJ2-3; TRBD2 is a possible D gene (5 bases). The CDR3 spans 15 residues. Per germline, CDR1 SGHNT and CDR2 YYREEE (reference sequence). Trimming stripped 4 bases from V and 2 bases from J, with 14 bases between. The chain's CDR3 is CASSLIGGATDTQYF. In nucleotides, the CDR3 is TGTGCCAGCAGCCTTATTGGAGGTGCCACAGATACGCAGTATTTT.

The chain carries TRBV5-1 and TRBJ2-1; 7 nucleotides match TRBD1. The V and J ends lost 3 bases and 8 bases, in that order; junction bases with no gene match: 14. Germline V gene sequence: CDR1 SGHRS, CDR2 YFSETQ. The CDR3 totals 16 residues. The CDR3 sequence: CASSWPGAGGRDEQFF. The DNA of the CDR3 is TGCGCCAGCAGCTGGCCCGGGGCAGGGGGTAGAGATGAGCAGTTCTTC.

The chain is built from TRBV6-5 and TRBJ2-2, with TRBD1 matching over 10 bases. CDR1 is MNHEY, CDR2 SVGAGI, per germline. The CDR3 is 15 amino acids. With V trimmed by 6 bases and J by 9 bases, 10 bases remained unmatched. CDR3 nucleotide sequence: TGTGCCAGCAGCCCCGGGACAGGGGAAGTCAGGGAGCTGTTTTTT. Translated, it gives CASSPGTGEVRELFF.

The CDR3 DNA reads as TGTGCCAGCAGCCTCTTACGTATCGCGAACACCGGGGAGCTGTTTTTT. Translation gives CASSLLRIANTGELFF. The V call is TRBV7-8, the J call TRBJ2-2; D is unclear. Germline loops: CDR1 SGHVS, CDR2 FQNEAQ. The germline V and J ends were trimmed by 5 bases and 0 bases, with 13 bases remaining between them. The CDR3 is 16 residues long. Looking up the rest from reference TRBV7-8 and TRBJ2-2 gives the full variable domain: GAGVSQSPRYKVAKRGQDVALRCDPISGHVSLFWYQQALGQGPEFLTYFQNEAQLDKSGLPSDRFFAERPEGSVSTLKIQRTQQEDSAVYLCASSLLRIANTGELFFGEGSRLTVL.

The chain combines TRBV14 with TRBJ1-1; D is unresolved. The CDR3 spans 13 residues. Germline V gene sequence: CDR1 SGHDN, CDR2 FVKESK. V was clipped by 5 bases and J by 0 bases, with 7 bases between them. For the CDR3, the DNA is TGTGCCAGCAGCACTCAGGTGAACACTGAAGCTTTCTTT. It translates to CASSTQVNTEAFF.

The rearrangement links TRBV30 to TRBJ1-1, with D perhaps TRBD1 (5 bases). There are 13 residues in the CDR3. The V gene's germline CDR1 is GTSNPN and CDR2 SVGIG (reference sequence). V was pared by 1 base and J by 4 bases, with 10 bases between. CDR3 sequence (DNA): TGTGCCTGGAGTGAATATGGGGGCACTGAAGCTTTCTTT. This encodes CAWSEYGGTEAFF.

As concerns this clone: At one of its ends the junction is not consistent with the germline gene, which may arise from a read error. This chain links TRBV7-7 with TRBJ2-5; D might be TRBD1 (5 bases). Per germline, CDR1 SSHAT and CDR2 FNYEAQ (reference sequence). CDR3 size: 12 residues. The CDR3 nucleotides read TGTGCTAGCAGCCCAAACAGGGAGACCCAGTACTTC. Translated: CASSPNRETQYF.

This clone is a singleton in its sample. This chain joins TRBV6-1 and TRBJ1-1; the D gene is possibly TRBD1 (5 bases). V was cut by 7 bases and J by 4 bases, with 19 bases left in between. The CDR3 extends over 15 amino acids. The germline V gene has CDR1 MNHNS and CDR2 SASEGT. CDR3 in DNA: TGTGCCAGCACCGACGGGGTGGGGGTGGGCACTGAAGCTTTCTTT. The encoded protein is CASTDGVGVGTEAFF.

The CDR3 sequence: CASTQGLSAVETQYF. For the CDR3, the DNA is TGTGCCAGCACCCAAGGTTTGAGTGCGGTAGAGACCCAGTACTTC. The chain has TRBV11-2 and TRBJ2-5; no reliable D call. Germline assignment: CDR1 SGHAT and CDR2 FQNNGV. This CDR3 has 15 residues. Deletions cut 7 bases from V and 4 bases from J, with 19 bases between.

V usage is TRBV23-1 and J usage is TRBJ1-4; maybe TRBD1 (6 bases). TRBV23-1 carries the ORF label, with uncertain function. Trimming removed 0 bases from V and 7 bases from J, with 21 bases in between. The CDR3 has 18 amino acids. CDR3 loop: CASSQSDFPGARGEKLFF. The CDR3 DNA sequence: TGCGCCAGCAGTCAATCGGATTTCCCAGGGGCGAGGGGTGAAAAACTGTTTTTT.

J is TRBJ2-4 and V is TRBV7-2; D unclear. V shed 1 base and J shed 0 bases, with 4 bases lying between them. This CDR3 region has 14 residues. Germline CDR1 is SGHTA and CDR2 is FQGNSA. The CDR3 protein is CASSLDRAKNIQYF. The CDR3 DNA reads TGTGCCAGCAGCTTAGACAGAGCCAAAAACATTCAGTACTTC.

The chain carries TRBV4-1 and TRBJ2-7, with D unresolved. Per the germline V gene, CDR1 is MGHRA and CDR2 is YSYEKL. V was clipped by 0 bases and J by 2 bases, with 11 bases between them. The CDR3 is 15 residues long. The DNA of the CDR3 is TGCGCCAGCAGCCAAGATCACGGCGGACCCTACGAGCAGTACTTC. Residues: CASSQDHGGPYEQYF.

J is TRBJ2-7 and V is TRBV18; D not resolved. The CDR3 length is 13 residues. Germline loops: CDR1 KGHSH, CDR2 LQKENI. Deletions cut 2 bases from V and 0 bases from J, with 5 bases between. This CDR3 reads CASSPGNSYEQYF. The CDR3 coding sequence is TGTGCCAGCTCACCAGGCAACTCCTACGAGCAGTACTTC. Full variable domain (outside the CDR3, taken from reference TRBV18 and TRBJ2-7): NAGVMQNPRHLVRRRGQEARLRCSPMKGHSHVYWYRQLPEEGLKFMVYLQKENIIDESGMPKERFSAEFPKEGPSILRIQQVVRGDSAAYFCASSPGNSYEQYFGPGTRLTVT.

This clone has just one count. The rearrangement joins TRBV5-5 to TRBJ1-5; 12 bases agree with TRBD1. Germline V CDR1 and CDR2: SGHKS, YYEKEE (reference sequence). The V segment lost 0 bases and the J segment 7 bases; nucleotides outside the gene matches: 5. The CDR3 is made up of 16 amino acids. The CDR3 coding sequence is TGTGCCAGCAGCTTGGATGGGACAGGGGGCGGACAGCCCCAGCATTTT. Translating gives CASSLDGTGGGQPQHF.

The CDR3 DNA follows: TGTGCCAGTAGCACGACTAGCGGGGAATACAATGAGCAGTTCTTC. Amino acids: CASSTTSGEYNEQFF. The rearrangement uses TRBV19 and TRBJ2-1; 11 positions match TRBD2. J lost 4 bases, V lost 6 bases, and 5 bases had no gene match. Germline V gives CDR1 LNHDA, CDR2 SQIVND (reference sequence). The CDR3 consists of 15 residues. Variable domain in full (rest from reference TRBV19 and TRBJ2-1): DGGITQSPKYLFRKEGQNVTLSCEQNLNHDAMYWYRQDPGQGLRLIYYSQIVNDFQKGDIAEGYSVSREKKESFPLTVTSAQKNPTAFYLCASSTTSGEYNEQFFGPGTRLTVL.

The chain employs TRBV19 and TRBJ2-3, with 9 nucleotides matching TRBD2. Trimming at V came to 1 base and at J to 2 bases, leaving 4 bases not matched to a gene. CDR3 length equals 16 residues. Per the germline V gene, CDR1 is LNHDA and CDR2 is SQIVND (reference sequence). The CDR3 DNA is TGTGCCAGTAGTATAGGGCTAGCGGGGCACACAGATACGCAGTATTTT. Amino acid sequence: CASSIGLAGHTDTQYF.

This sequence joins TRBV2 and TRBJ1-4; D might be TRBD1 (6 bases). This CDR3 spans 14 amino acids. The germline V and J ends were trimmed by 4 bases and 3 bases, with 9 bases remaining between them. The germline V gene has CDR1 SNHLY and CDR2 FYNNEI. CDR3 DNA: TGTGCCAGCAGTGTCAGGGGTCCTAATGAAAAACTGTTTTTT. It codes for CASSVRGPNEKLFF. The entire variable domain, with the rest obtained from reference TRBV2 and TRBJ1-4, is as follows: EPEVTQTPSHQVTQMGQEVILRCVPISNHLYFYWYRQILGQKVEFLVSFYNNEISEKSEIFDDQFSVERPDGSNFTLKIRSTKLEDSAMYFCASSVRGPNEKLFFGSGTQLSVL.

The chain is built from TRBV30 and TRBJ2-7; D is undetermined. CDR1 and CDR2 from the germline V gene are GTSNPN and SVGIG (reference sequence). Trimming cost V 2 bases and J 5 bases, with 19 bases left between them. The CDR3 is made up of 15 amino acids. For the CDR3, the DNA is TGTGCCTGGAGTCCCCTGGGTCTTTTCGGAAACGAGCAGTACTTC. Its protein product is CAWSPLGLFGNEQYF.

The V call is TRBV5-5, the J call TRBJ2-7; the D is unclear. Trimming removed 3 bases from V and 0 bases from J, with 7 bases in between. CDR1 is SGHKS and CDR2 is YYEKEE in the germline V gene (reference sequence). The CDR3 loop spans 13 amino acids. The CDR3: CASSYASSYEQYF. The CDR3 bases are TGTGCCAGCAGCTACGCCAGCTCCTACGAGCAGTACTTC.